Presented here are 10 T cell receptor beta chains from one specimen sequenced in a study of blood T cell repertoires in COVID-19. TCRdb's table, derived via immunoSEQ multiplex PCR, lists solely in-frame clones and lacks some. The repertoire includes about 160,000 clones, around 92% of them detected once, and roughly 5% sits in the top ten. Sequencing input: peripheral blood. The receptors shown here come from a man aged 30 to 39 with COVID-19, enrolled during active disease.

This sequence joins TRBV6-1 and TRBJ2-7; TRBD2 might be the D (5 bases). CDR3 length equals 17 residues. Germline V gene data show CDR1 as MNHNS and CDR2 as SASEGT. Trimming shortened V by 2 bases and J by 2 bases, and 19 bases separated the two germline ends. The CDR3 DNA reads TGTGCCAGCAGTGAAATCCCCTCTAGCCTGAGCCCCTACGAGCAGTACTTC. Translating it yields CASSEIPSSLSPYEQYF.

For the CDR3, the DNA is TGTGCCAGCAGCCAGGCGGGACAGGGAGATGGCTACACCTTC. This translates into CASSQAGQGDGYTF. J is TRBJ1-2 and V is TRBV4-2; 9 bases map to TRBD1. The CDR3 runs to 14 residues. The germline CDR1 and CDR2 sequences are LGHNA and YNFKEQ. V was pared by 3 bases and J by 6 bases, with 5 bases of the junction left unmatched.

V is TRBV18 and J is TRBJ1-6, with 8 bases that match TRBD1. Germline V gene lookup returns CDR1 KGHSH and CDR2 LQKENI. V lost 2 bases and J lost 9; bases outside the gene matches: 3. The CDR3 length is 14 residues. CDR3 coding DNA: TGTGCCAGCTCACCATCAGACAGGGGTTCACCCCTCCACTTT. Its protein product is CASSPSDRGSPLHF.

V and J are TRBV5-4 and TRBJ2-1; 7 bases line up with TRBD1. Germline assignment: CDR1 SGHNT and CDR2 YYREEE (reference sequence). The CDR3 is 13 residues long. Trimming took 2 bases from V and 7 from J; bases not matched to a gene: 3. As DNA, the CDR3 is TGTGCCAGCAGCTTACAGGGACAGAATGAGCAGTTCTTC. This gives the protein CASSLQGQNEQFF.

This clone was detected once. The J gene is TRBJ2-1, the V gene TRBV6-6; weak D call: TRBD2 (5 bases). Germline CDR1 MNHNY, CDR2 SVGAGI (reference sequence). The CDR3 is made up of 14 amino acids. The V end was cut by 6 bases, the J end by 4 bases, with 13 bases between. CDR3 DNA: TGTGCCAGCAGCCCCCCGGACTCGTACAATGAGCAGTTCTTC. This translates into CASSPPDSYNEQFF.

The genes are TRBV28 and TRBJ2-1, with TRBD2 identical over 13 bases. The CDR3 extends over 19 amino acids. V shed 0 bases and J 8 bases; nucleotides not matched to a gene: 13. The V gene's germline CDR1 is MDHEN and CDR2 SYDVKM. The CDR3 DNA sequence: TGTGCCAGCAGTTTATGGCAGGGTGATCCACTAGCGGGAGGGTATGAGCAGTTCTTC. Its translation: CASSLWQGDPLAGGYEQFF.

The chain combines TRBV5-1 with TRBJ1-6, with D tentatively TRBD1 (5 bases). Trimming removed 2 bases at V and 12 bases at J, with 6 bases between. The CDR3 extends over 11 amino acids. Germline V gene lookup returns CDR1 SGHRS and CDR2 YFSETQ. CDR3 loop: CASSFGGPLHF. CDR3 in DNA: TGCGCCAGCAGCTTCGGGGGACCCCTCCACTTT.

V and J are TRBV7-3 and TRBJ2-7, with 9 bases aligning to TRBD1. V was clipped by 5 bases and J by 4 bases; unmatched bases: 9. The germline V gene has CDR1 SGHTA and CDR2 FQGTGA. This CDR3 is built from 15 residues. CDR3 in amino acids: CASSLAGTGYYEQYF. CDR3 bases: TGTGCCAGCAGCCTAGCCGGGACAGGGTATTACGAGCAGTACTTC.

The chain combines TRBV7-2 with TRBJ2-7; 7 positions agree with TRBD2. The CDR3 has 15 amino acids. V was clipped by 1 base and J by 1 base; unmatched bases: 4. Looked up from germline, CDR1 is SGHTA and CDR2 is FQGNSA. The CDR3 here is CASSLDASGSYEQYF. CDR3 coding DNA: TGTGCCAGCAGCTTAGACGCTAGCGGTTCCTACGAGCAGTACTTC.

V gene TRBV6-5 combines with J gene TRBJ2-7, with 10 nucleotides matching TRBD1. The trim removed 0 bases at V and 5 bases at J, leaving 4 bases unmatched. Germline assignment: CDR1 MNHEY and CDR2 SVGAGI. This CDR3 region has 15 residues. The CDR3 spells CASSYSGQGGDEQYF. As DNA, the CDR3 is TGTGCCAGCAGTTACTCTGGACAGGGGGGGGACGAGCAGTACTTC.